Below are 17 T cell receptor beta chains sequenced from a single sample in a study of cytomegalovirus exposure and HLA in healthy donors. The PCR made use of 60 Vbeta and 13 Jbeta primers. Generated by immunoSEQ multiplex PCR, the TCRdb table keeps only in-frame clones and is missing some. This table has under 110,000 clones, 85% to 90% appearing once. The specimen was PBMCs. The receptors shown here come from a man aged 25 to 40 in good health and CMV-seronegative.

The chain joins TRBV19 to TRBJ1-6; perhaps TRBD1 as D (6 bases). Germline V lookup: CDR1 LNHDA, CDR2 SQIVND (reference sequence). The V end was cut by 6 bases, the J end by 10 bases, with 22 bases between. This CDR3 is 16 amino acids long. CDR3 protein: CASSPFRPQGWSPLHF. The CDR3 DNA is TGTGCCAGTAGCCCCTTCCGGCCGCAGGGGTGGTCACCCCTCCACTTT.

The chain couples TRBV7-9 to TRBJ2-5, with 9 bases matching TRBD1. The CDR3 length is 15 residues. The germline CDR1 and CDR2 sequences are SEHNR and FQNEAQ (reference sequence). V was clipped by 5 bases and J by 5 bases; unmatched bases: 9. The CDR3 DNA sequence: TGTGCCAGCAGCCTTATATGGACAGGGGATGAGACCCAGTACTTC. Amino acids: CASSLIWTGDETQYF.

This chain uses TRBV5-1 with TRBJ2-7; D is unclear. Germline CDR1 reads SGHRS; CDR2 reads YFSETQ. V lost 4 bases to trimming and J lost 6 bases, with 17 bases between them. This CDR3 comprises 14 residues. Written as DNA, the CDR3 is TGCGCCAGCAGCCCGGGTGGGTATCTGTCCGAGCAGTACTTC. Protein product: CASSPGGYLSEQYF.

The chain links TRBV28 to TRBJ1-1, with TRBD1 identical over 7 bases. CDR3 length equals 14 residues. Trimming took 2 bases from V and 3 from J; bases not matched to a gene: 3. In germline, CDR1 is MDHEN, CDR2 SYDVKM. CDR3 loop: CASSLEGADTEAFF. The CDR3 nucleotides read TGTGCCAGCAGTTTAGAGGGGGCGGACACTGAAGCTTTCTTT. The variable domain in full, with the rest retrieved from reference TRBV28 and TRBJ1-1, is DVKVTQSSRYLVKRTGEKVFLECVQDMDHENMFWYRQDPGLGLRLIYFSYDVKMKEKGDIPEGYSVSREKKERFSLILESASTNQTSMYLCASSLEGADTEAFFGQGTRLTVV.

The V gene is TRBV7-9, the J gene TRBJ2-7; D perhaps matches TRBD1 (6 bases). The CDR3 covers 14 residues. CDR1 SEHNR and CDR2 FQNEAQ come from the germline V gene (reference sequence). The V end lost 7 bases, the J end lost 1 base, and 14 bases lay between the germline ends. CDR3 amino acids: CASTQGQTSYEQYF. The DNA of the CDR3 is TGTGCCAGCACCCAGGGACAAACATCCTACGAGCAGTACTTC. Drawing the rest from reference TRBV7-9 and TRBJ2-7, the complete variable domain is DTGVSQNPRHKITKRGQNVTFRCDPISEHNRLYWYRQTLGQGPEFLTYFQNEAQLEKSRLLSDRFSAERPKGSFSTLEIQRTEQGDSAMYLCASTQGQTSYEQYFGPGTRLTVT.

The chain uses TRBV27 and TRBJ1-2; a weak D match, TRBD1 (6 bases). The CDR3 contains 18 residues. The V end lost 4 bases, the J end lost 4 bases, and 25 bases lay between the germline ends. The germline V gene encodes CDR1 MNHEY and CDR2 SMNVEV (reference sequence). The CDR3 region is CASSSYHGPHDRLYGYTF. Here the CDR3 DNA reads TGTGCCAGCAGTTCCTATCATGGACCTCATGACAGGCTCTATGGCTACACCTTC.

This chain connects TRBV4-1 to TRBJ2-1; D gene uncertain. The germline V gene encodes CDR1 MGHRA and CDR2 YSYEKL. V lost 5 bases and J 0 bases, leaving 8 bases between the germline ends. This CDR3 has 14 residues. The CDR3 protein is CASSKRSSYNEQFF. In DNA, the CDR3 is TGCGCCAGCAGCAAGAGATCCTCCTACAATGAGCAGTTCTTC.

This chain links TRBV6-6 with TRBJ1-1; 10 nucleotides match TRBD1. The ends lost 7 bases at V and 5 bases at J; junction bases unmatched: 10. The germline V gene encodes CDR1 MNHNY and CDR2 SVGAGI (reference sequence). The CDR3 runs 15 residues. The CDR3 region has the DNA TGTGCCAGCATTACCCCGGGACAGGGGCGGACTGAAGCTTTCTTT. Amino acid sequence: CASITPGQGRTEAFF.

V usage is TRBV10-3 and J usage is TRBJ2-3, with D possibly TRBD2 on 5 matching bases. With 7 bases removed from V and 4 bases from J, the gap between germline ends came to 18 bases. The CDR3 runs 15 residues. The V gene's germline CDR1 is ENHRY and CDR2 SYGVKD. This CDR3 is CAIKGGPPSADTQYF. The CDR3 nucleotides are TGTGCCATCAAGGGCGGGCCCCCGAGCGCAGATACGCAGTATTTT.

V usage is TRBV5-6 and J usage is TRBJ1-2; D call uncertain. The CDR3 has 13 residues. V was clipped by 3 bases and J by 5 bases, with 11 bases between them. From germline, CDR1 is SGHDT and CDR2 YYEEEE. The CDR3 region is CASSSFQIYGYTF. CDR3 in DNA: TGTGCCAGCAGCTCCTTTCAGATTTATGGCTACACCTTC.

The chain uses TRBV5-1 and TRBJ1-2; D unresolved. Germline loops: CDR1 SGHRS, CDR2 YFSETQ. V lost 0 bases, J lost 4 bases, and 13 bases lay in between. The CDR3 is made up of 15 amino acids. CDR3 nucleotide sequence: TGCGCCAGCAGCTTGGATCCGTTGGGGAGCTATGGCTACACCTTC. As protein: CASSLDPLGSYGYTF. Full variable domain (rest looked up from reference TRBV5-1 and TRBJ1-2): KAGVTQTPRYLIKTRGQQVTLSCSPISGHRSVSWYQQTPGQGLQFLFEYFSETQRNKGNFPGRFSGRQFSNSRSEMNVSTLELGDSALYLCASSLDPLGSYGYTFGSGTRLTVV.

The chain joins TRBV25-1 to TRBJ1-2; D perhaps matches TRBD1 (5 bases). The CDR3 is made up of 17 amino acids. The ends were cut back, 0 bases at V and 3 bases at J, with 17 bases in the middle. CDR1 is MGHDK and CDR2 is SYGVNS in the germline V gene. The CDR3 spells CASSEYGGQRPYYGYTF. CDR3 bases: TGTGCCAGCAGTGAATATGGCGGACAAAGACCTTACTATGGCTACACCTTC.

The rearrangement uses TRBV7-8 and TRBJ2-7; the match to TRBD2 covers 9 bases. V shed 2 bases, J shed 6 bases, and the junction held 5 bases outside the gene matches. The V gene's germline CDR1 is SGHVS and CDR2 FQNEAQ. The CDR3 spans 14 residues. The CDR3 is CASSLTGGGGEQYF. The CDR3, as DNA: TGTGCCAGCAGCTTAACGGGCGGGGGGGGCGAGCAGTACTTC.

The V call is TRBV13, the J call TRBJ2-7, with D perhaps TRBD2 (6 bases). Germline CDR1 is PRHDT and CDR2 is FYEKMQ (reference sequence). The V and J ends lost 0 bases and 2 bases respectively, with 8 bases between them. The CDR3 extends over 14 amino acids. The CDR3 is CASSLGTGAYEQYF. For the CDR3, the DNA is TGTGCCAGCAGCTTAGGGACGGGGGCCTACGAGCAGTACTTC. Using reference TRBV13 and TRBJ2-7 for the parts outside the CDR3, the full variable domain is AAGVIQSPRHLIKEKRETATLKCYPIPRHDTVYWYQQGPGQDPQFLISFYEKMQSDKGSIPDRFSAQQFSDYHSELNMSSLELGDSALYFCASSLGTGAYEQYFGPGTRLTVT.

The rearrangement uses TRBV5-6 and TRBJ2-5, with a weak D call TRBD1 (5 bases). Germline lookup yields CDR1 SGHDT and CDR2 YYEEEE. The CDR3 has 15 residues. Trimming left V 0 bases short and J 5 bases short, with 14 bases between. This CDR3 is CASSLEQAPQETQYF. The DNA for the CDR3 is TGTGCCAGCAGCTTGGAACAGGCCCCGCAGGAGACCCAGTACTTC.

The genes are TRBV28 and TRBJ2-7; possibly TRBD2 for D (5 bases). This CDR3 has 15 residues. Germline CDR1 MDHEN, CDR2 SYDVKM. Trimming took 2 bases from V and 3 from J, leaving 14 bases between them. The CDR3 loop reads CASSLAGSHNYEQYF. For the CDR3, the DNA is TGTGCCAGCAGTTTAGCGGGCTCGCATAACTACGAGCAGTACTTC.

J is TRBJ1-1 and V is TRBV20-1; D gene unclear. V gave up 7 bases and J gave up 7 bases, with 13 bases separating them. CDR3 length equals 11 residues. Per germline, CDR1 DFQATT and CDR2 SNEGSKA (reference sequence). DNA for the CDR3: TGCAGTGTTGTAAGCGTAGGTGAAGCTTTCTTT. As protein: CSVVSVGEAFF.